This T cell receptor beta chain is drawn from a study of T cells in Graves' hyperthyroidism and ophthalmopathy. Patients having uncontrolled infection, another autoimmune disease, pregnancy or lactation were not included. Researchers took RNA transcripts and amplified the TCR beta CDR3 regions from them. A first-round RT-PCR of the TCR CDR3 used the HTBI primer set. TCRdb reanalysed the multiplex PCR reads using MiXCR and keeps one entry per CDR3 protein. The sample includes some 300,000 distinct CDR3 sequences, around a fifth of them seen just once. The sequencing sample was made of blood. The sequence was collected from a man aged 50 or older with Graves' ophthalmopathy.

The CDR3 DNA sequence: TGTGCCTGGGCAACAACCGGGATCCCTGGACGGTATGGCTACACCTTC. This encodes CAWATTGIPGRYGYTF. The V call is TRBV30, the J call TRBJ1-2; D is unclear. CDR3 length: 16 residues. CDR1 and CDR2 (germline): GTSNPN, SVGIG (reference sequence). The V end was cut by 5 bases, the J end by 5 bases, with 24 bases between. Full variable domain (outside the CDR3, taken from reference TRBV30 and TRBJ1-2): SQTIHQWPATLVQPVGSPLSLECTVEGTSNPNLYWYRQAAGRGLQLLFYSVGIGQISSEVPQNLSASRPQDRQFILSSKKLLLSDSGFYLCAWATTGIPGRYGYTFGSGTRLTVV.